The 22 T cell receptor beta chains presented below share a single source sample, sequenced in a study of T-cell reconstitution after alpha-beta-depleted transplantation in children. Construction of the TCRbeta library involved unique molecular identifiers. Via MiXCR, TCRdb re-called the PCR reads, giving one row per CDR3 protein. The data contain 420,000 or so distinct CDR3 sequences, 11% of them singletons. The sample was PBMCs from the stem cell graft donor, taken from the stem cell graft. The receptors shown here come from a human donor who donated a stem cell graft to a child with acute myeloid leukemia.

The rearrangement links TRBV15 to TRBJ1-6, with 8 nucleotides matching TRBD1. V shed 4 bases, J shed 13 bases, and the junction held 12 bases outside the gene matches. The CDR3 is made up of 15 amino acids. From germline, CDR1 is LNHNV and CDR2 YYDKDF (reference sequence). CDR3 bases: TGTGCCACCAGCAATCCGGGACAGGAGAACTCCCCCCTCCACTTT. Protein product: CATSNPGQENSPLHF.

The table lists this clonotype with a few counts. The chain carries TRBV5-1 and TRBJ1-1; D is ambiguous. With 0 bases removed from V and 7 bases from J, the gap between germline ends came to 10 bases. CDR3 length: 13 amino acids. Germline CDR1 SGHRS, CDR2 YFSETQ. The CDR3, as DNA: TGCGCCAGCAGCTTGGGCTGGTCCAATGAAGCTTTCTTT. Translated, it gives CASSLGWSNEAFF.

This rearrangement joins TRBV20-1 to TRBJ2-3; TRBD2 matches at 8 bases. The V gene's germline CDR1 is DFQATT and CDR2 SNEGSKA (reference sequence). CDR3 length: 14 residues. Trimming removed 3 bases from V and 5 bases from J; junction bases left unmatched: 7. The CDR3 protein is CSARPGLVIDTQYF. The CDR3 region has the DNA TGCAGTGCTAGGCCGGGACTAGTGATAGATACGCAGTATTTT.

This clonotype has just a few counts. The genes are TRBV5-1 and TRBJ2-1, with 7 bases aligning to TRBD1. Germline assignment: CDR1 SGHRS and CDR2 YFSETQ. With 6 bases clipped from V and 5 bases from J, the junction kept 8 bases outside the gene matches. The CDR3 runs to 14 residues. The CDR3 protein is CASTTGVSHNEQFF. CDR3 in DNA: TGCGCCAGCACTACAGGGGTGTCCCACAATGAGCAGTTCTTC.

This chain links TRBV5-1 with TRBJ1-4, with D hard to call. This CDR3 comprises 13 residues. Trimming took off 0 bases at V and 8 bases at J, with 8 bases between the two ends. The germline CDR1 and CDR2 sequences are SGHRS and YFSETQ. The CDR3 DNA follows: TGCGCCAGCAGCTTGGGGTTCGGCGAAAAACTGTTTTTT. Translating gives CASSLGFGEKLFF.

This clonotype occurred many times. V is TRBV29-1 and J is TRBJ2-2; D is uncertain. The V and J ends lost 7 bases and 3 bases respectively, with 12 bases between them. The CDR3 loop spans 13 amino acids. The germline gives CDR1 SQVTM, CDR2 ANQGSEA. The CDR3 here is CSADIGDTGELFF. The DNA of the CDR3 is TGCAGCGCGGATATAGGAGACACCGGGGAGCTGTTTTTT.

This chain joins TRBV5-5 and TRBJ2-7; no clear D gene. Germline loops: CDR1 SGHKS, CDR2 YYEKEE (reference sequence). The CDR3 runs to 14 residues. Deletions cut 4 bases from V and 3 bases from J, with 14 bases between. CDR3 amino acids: CASSPLLGIYEQYV. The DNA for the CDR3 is TGTGCCAGCAGCCCACTATTGGGTATCTACGAGCAGTACGTC.

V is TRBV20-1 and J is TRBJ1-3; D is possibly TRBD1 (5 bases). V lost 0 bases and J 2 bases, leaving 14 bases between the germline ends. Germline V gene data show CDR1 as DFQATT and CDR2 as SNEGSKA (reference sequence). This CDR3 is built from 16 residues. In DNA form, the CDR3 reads TGCAGTGCTAGAGATGGGGGGGGACTCGCTGGAAACACCATATATTTT. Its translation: CSARDGGGLAGNTIYF.

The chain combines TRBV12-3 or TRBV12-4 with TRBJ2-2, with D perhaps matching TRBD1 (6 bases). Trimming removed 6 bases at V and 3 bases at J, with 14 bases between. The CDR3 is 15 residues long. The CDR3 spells CASRSRDTYTGELFF. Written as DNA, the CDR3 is TGTGCCAGCAGATCCCGGGACACTTACACCGGGGAGCTGTTTTTT.

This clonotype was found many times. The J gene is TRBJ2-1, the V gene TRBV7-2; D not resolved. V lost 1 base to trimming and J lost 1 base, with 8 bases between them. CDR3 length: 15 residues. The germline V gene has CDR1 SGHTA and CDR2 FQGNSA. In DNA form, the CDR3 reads TGTGCCAGCAGCTTAGTATCTAGTTCCTACAATGAGCAGTTCTTC. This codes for CASSLVSSSYNEQFF.

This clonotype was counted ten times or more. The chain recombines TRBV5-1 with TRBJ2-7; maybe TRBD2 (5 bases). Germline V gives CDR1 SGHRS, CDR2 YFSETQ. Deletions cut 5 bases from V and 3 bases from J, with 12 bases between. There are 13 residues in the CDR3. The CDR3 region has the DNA TGCGCCAGCAGTAACCTTCGGGACTACGAGCAGTACTTC. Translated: CASSNLRDYEQYF.

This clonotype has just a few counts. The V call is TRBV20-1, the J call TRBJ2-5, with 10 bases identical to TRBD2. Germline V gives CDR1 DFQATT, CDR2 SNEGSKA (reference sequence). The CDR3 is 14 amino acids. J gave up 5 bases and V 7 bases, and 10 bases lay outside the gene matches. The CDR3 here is CSGPIAGGGETQYF. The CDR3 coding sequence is TGCAGTGGGCCGATAGCGGGAGGCGGGGAGACCCAGTACTTC.

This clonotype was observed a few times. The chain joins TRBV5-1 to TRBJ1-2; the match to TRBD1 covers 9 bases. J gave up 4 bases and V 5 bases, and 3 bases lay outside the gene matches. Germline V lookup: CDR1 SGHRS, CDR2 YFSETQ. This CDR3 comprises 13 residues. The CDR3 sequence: CASSGDRAYGYTF. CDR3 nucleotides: TGCGCCAGCAGTGGGGACAGGGCCTATGGCTACACCTTC.

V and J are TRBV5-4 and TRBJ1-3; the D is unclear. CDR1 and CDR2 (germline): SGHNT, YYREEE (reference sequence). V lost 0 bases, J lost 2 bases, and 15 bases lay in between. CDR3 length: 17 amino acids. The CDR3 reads CASSLDPLSVAGNTIYF. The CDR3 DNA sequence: TGTGCCAGCAGCTTGGACCCCTTGAGCGTCGCTGGAAACACCATATATTTT.

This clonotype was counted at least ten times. The CDR3 reads CSASSPSGGNNEQFF. The CDR3 region has the DNA TGCAGTGCTAGCTCTCCTAGCGGGGGGAACAATGAGCAGTTCTTC. This chain joins TRBV20-1 and TRBJ2-1; TRBD2 matches at 11 bases. Looked up from germline, CDR1 is DFQATT and CDR2 is SNEGSKA (reference sequence). J lost 5 bases, V lost 3 bases, and 6 bases had no gene match. The CDR3 runs to 15 residues.

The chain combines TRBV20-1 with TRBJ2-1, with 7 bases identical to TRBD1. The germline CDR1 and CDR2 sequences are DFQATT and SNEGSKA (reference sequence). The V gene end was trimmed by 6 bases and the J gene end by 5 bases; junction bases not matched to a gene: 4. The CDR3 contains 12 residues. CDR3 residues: CSARQGHNEQFF. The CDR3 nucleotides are TGCAGTGCGAGACAGGGCCACAATGAGCAGTTCTTC.

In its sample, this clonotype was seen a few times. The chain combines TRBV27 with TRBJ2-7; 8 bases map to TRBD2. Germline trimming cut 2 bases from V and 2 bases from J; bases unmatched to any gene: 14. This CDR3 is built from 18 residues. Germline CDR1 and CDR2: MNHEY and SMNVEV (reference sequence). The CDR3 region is CASSLRASGSGGTYEQYF. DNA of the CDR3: TGTGCCAGCAGTTTAAGGGCTAGCGGGTCCGGCGGGACCTACGAGCAGTACTTC.

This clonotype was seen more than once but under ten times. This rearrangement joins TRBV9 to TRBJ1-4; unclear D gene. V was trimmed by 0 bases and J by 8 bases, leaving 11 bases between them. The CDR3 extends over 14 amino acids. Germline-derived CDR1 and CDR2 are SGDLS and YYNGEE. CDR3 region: CASSVGGTVEKLFF. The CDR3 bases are TGTGCCAGCAGCGTAGGGGGTACCGTGGAAAAACTGTTTTTT. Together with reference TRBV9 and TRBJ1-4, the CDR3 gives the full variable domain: DSGVTQTPKHLITATGQRVTLRCSPRSGDLSVYWYQQSLDQGLQFLIQYYNGEERAKGNILERFSAQQFPDLHSELNLSSLELGDSALYFCASSVGGTVEKLFFGSGTQLSVL.

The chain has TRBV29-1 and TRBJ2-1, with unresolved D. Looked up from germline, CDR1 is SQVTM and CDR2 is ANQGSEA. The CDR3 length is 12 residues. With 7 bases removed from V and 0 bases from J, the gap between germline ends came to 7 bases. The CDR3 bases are TGCAGCGGGGTCACCTCCTACAATGAGCAGTTCTTC. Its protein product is CSGVTSYNEQFF.

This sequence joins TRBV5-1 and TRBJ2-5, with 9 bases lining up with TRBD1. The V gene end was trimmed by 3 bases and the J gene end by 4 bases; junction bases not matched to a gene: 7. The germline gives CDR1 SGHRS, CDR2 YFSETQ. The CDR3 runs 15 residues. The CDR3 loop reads CASSSQPGQGETQYF. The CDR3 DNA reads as TGCGCCAGCAGCTCGCAGCCGGGACAGGGAGAGACCCAGTACTTC.

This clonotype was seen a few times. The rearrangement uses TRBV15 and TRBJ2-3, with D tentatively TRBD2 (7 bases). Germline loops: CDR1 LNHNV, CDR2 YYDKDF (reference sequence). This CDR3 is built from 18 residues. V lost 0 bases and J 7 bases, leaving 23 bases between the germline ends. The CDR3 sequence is CATSRDVRGGGTLYTQYF. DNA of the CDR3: TGTGCCACCAGCAGAGATGTCCGCGGCGGGGGCACACTTTATACGCAGTATTTT.

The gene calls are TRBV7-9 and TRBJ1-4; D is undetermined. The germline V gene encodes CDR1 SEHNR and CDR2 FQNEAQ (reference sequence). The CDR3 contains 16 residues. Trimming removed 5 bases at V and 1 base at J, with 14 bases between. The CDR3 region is CASSPPGIGTNEKLFF. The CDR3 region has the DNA TGTGCCAGCAGCCCTCCCGGGATAGGAACTAATGAAAAACTGTTTTTT.